This record concerns one T cell receptor beta chain sequence. The record originates from a study of control samples from healthy donors and cancer patients. Assay used: immunoSEQ multiplex PCR; TCRdb lists only in-frame clones, some missing. This sample has over 150,000 clones, with approximately 94% found just once. V was pared by 11 bases and J by 3 bases, with 17 bases between. CDR3 length: 13 residues. Germline V CDR1 and CDR2: SNHLY, FYNNEI. The origin of this receptor is a man aged 35-49 years in good health. Sequences were obtained from blood. The rearrangement links TRBV2 to TRBJ2-7, with TRBD2 as a possible D gene (6 bases). The CDR3 region is CASAGGVGYEQYF. The CDR3, as DNA: TGTGCCTCAGCCGGGGGAGTGGGCTACGAGCAGTACTTC.